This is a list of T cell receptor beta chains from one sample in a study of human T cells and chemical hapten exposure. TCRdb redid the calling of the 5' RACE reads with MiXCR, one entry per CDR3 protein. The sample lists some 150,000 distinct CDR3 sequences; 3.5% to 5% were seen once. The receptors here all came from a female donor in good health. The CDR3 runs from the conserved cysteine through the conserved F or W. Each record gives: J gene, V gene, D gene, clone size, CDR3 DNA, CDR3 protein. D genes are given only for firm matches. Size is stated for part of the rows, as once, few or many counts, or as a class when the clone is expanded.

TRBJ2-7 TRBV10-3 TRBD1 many TGTGCCACCCGGGACAGGCTTTCCTACGAGCAGTACTTC CATRDRLSYEQYF
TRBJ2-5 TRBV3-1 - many TGTGCCAGCAGCCACGACGCCGGGGGGCCCCGCGAGACCCAGTACTTC CASSHDAGGPRETQYF
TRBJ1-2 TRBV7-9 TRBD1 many TGTGCCAGCAGCCCCGGGACAGGGGCAAGTGGGGGCTACACCTTC CASSPGTGASGGYTF
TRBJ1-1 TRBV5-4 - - TGTGCCAGCAGCCTAGACTCTCCAGACGAAGCTTTCTTT CASSLDSPDEAFF
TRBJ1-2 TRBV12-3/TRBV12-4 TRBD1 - TGTGCCAGCAGTCGAGGGACAGGGGGCTCTGGCTACACCTTC CASSRGTGGSGYTF
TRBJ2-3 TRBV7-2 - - TGTGCCAGCAGCTTAGAGGGGCCTAGCAGAGGTTTTACAGATACGCAGTATTTT CASSLEGPSRGFTDTQYF
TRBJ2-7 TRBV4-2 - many TGTGCCAGCAGCCAAGAAGACCACGGGGTCTACGAGCAGTACTTC CASSQEDHGVYEQYF
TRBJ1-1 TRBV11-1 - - TGTGCCAGCAGCCCGGTTCTCGGAGGCACTGAAGCTTTCTTT CASSPVLGGTEAFF
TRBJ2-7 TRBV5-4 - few TGTGCCAGCCCCCGGCAAGGGGGGGGATCCTACGAGCAGTACTTC CASPRQGGGSYEQYF
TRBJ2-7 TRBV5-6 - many TGTGCCAGCAGCATGGTAGGGGACTCCTACGAGCAGTACTTC CASSMVGDSYEQYF
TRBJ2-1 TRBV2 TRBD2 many TGTGCCAGCATCGATCGGGAGCGGGGGGGGAGGAATGAGCAGTTCTTC CASIDRERGGRNEQFF
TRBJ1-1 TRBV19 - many TGTGCCAGTAGTGCAGGGGTATGGACTGAAGCTTTCTTT CASSAGVWTEAFF
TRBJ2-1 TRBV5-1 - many TGCGCCAGCAGCTTGGCCTATCGTAATGAGCAGTTCTTC CASSLAYRNEQFF
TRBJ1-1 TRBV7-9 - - TGTGCCAGCTGCCAGCCTGGCGCTGAAGCTTTCTTT CASCQPGAEAFF
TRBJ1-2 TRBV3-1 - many TGTGCCAGCAGCCTGACCGGGACTAACTATGGCTACACCTTC CASSLTGTNYGYTF
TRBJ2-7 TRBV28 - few TGTGCCAGCAGAACCAAGGTAGGGGCCACAGTCGAGCAGTACTTC CASRTKVGATVEQYF
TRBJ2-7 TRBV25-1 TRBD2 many TGTGCCAGCAACCTAGCGGGGAGGAACGAGCAGTACTTC CASNLAGRNEQYF
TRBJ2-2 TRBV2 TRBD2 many TGTGCCAGCAGTGACCCGCGGACTAGCGGGGGGGCCGCCACCGGGGAGCTGTTTTTT CASSDPRTSGGAATGELFF
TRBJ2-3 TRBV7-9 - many TGTGCCAGCAGCTCTTACCGACAGCCAGATACGCAGTATTTT CASSSYRQPDTQYF
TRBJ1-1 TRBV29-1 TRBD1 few TGCAGCGCCTCCCGGGACAGGGTCCACACTGAAGCTTTCTTT CSASRDRVHTEAFF
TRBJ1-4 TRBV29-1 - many TGCAGCGTTGGGCACCGCGCGGCAGGGGTTGGTGAAAAACTGTTTTTT CSVGHRAAGVGEKLFF
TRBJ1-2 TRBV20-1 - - TGCAGTGCTAGAGATATCAACTATGGCTACACCTTC CSARDINYGYTF
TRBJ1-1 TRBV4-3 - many TGCGCCAGCAGCCCTTCCTCGCAGGACACTGAAGCTTTCTTT CASSPSSQDTEAFF
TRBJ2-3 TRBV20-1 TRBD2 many TGCAGTGCTAGCGGGGGGGCAGATACGCAGTATTTT CSASGGADTQYF
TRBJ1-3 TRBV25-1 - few TGTGCCAGCAGTGACCCTCACAACGCTGGAAACACCATATATTTT CASSDPHNAGNTIYF
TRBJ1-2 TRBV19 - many TGTGCCAGCCGCCCGAACAGACCCGGAGACTATGGCTACACCTTC CASRPNRPGDYGYTF
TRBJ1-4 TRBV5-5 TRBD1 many TGTGCCAGCAGCGTGAGGGGACAGGGAACCACTAATGAAAAACTGTTTTTT CASSVRGQGTTNEKLFF
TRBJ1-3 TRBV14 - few TGTGCCAGCAGCGCCACCAGACGCTCTGGAAACACCATATATTTT CASSATRRSGNTIYF
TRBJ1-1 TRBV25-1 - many TGTGCCAGCAGTCCCAGCTCTTGGGGGAGCACTGAAGCTTTCTTT CASSPSSWGSTEAFF
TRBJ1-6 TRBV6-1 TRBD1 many TGTGCCGGAAAACGTGGACAGGTGGAGAATTCACCCCTCCACTTT CAGKRGQVENSPLHF
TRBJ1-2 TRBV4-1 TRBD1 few TGCGCCAGCAGCCTCTACCCGGGACAGGGCCCGTCAAACTATGGCTACACCTTC CASSLYPGQGPSNYGYTF
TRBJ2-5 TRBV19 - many TGTGCCAGTAGAACCACCTCAGGGGATGAGACCCAGTACTTC CASRTTSGDETQYF
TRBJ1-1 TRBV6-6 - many TGTGCCAGCAGTTACGATTTTATGAACACTGAAGCTTTCTTT CASSYDFMNTEAFF
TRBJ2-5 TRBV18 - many TGTGCCAGCTCACCACGAGACACTGGGTACCAAGAGACCCAGTACTTC CASSPRDTGYQETQYF
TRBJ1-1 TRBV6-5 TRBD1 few TGTGCCAGCAGTTTCCACAGGGGACGGAACACTGAAGCTTTCTTT CASSFHRGRNTEAFF
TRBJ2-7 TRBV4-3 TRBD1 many TGCGCCAGCAGCCAAGCCGGGACAGGCAGCTACGAGCAGTACTTC CASSQAGTGSYEQYF
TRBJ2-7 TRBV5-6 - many TGTGCCAGCAGCGTCCTACAGGAGAGACTCTACGAGCAGTACTTC CASSVLQERLYEQYF
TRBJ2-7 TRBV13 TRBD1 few TGTGCCAGCAGCCGACACAGGGGGCGGTACGAGCAGTACTTC CASSRHRGRYEQYF
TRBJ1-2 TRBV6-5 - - TGTGCCACCATACGGGGGGCAGAAGGCTACACCTTC CATIRGAEGYTF
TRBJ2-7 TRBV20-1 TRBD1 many TGCAGTGCCAGGACAGGGGGCGCGGACGAGCAGTACTTC CSARTGGADEQYF
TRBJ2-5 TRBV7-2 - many TGTGCCAGCAGTCTACAAGCCTCCCAAGAGACCCAGTACTTC CASSLQASQETQYF
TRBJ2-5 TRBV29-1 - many TGCAGCTTTCAGGGAGTAGGTACTGAAGAGACCCAGTACTTC CSFQGVGTEETQYF
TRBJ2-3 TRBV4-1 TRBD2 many TGCGCCAGCAGCCAGGAGGGACTAGCGGGGGGGCGAGGCACAGATACGCAGTATTTT CASSQEGLAGGRGTDTQYF
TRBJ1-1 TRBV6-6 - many TGTGCCAGCAGACCCGGACAGCCGAACACTGAAGCTTTCTTT CASRPGQPNTEAFF
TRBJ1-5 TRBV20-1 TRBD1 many TGCAGTGCCCGGACAGGGAGCAATCAGCCCCAGCATTTT CSARTGSNQPQHF
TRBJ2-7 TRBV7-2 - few TGTGCCAGCAGCTTGGTTTCATCGGCAGGGTCCCGGGAGCAGTACTTC CASSLVSSAGSREQYF
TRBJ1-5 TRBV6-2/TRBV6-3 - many TGTGCCAGCAGTCAACAGGCTAGTGGCAATCAGCCCCAGCATTTT CASSQQASGNQPQHF
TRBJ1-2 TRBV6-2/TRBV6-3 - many TGTGCCAGCAGTTACGGCGGAAACTATGGCTACACCTTC CASSYGGNYGYTF
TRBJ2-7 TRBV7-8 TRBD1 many TGTGCCAGCAGCTTAGCGGGGACAGGAGCCTACGAGCAGTACTTC CASSLAGTGAYEQYF
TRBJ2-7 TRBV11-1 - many TGTGCCAGCAGCTACCTAATCTACGAGCAGTACTTC CASSYLIYEQYF
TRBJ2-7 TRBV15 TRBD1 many TGTGCCACCAGCAGAGAACCTATAGCCCGGGACAGGGTAAGCTCCTACGAGCAGTACTTC CATSREPIARDRVSSYEQYF
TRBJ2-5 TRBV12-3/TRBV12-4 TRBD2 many TGTGCCAGCAGTTTCGGGGGAGGGCCCGAGACCCAGTACTTC CASSFGGGPETQYF
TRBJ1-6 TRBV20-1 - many TGCAGTGCTGGCCCCCCTCTAACCGGAGGTTCACCCCTCCACTTT CSAGPPLTGGSPLHF
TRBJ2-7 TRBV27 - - TGTGCCAGCAGTTCCCACACCAGGAGCTCCGACGAGCAGTACTTC CASSSHTRSSDEQYF